This passage covers 21 T cell receptor beta chains from one sample sequenced in a study of cytomegalovirus exposure and HLA in healthy donors. In the PCR, 60 Vbeta and 13 Jbeta primers were used. Sequencing was performed with immunoSEQ multiplex PCR; in TCRdb, only in-frame clones are kept and a portion is missing. Of roughly 100,000 clones in the sample, around 76% were seen once. Sequencing used PBMCs. Source of these receptors: a woman aged 45 to 65 in good health and CMV-seropositive.

CDR3 residues: CASSPGTEYGYTF. In nucleotides, the CDR3 is TGTGCCAGCTCACCCGGGACAGAGTATGGCTACACCTTC. The chain recombines TRBV18 with TRBJ1-2, with 7 bases fitting TRBD1. The junction had 3 bases not matched to a gene; V was cut back by 3 bases and J by 5 bases. The CDR3 runs 13 residues. CDR1 and CDR2 from the germline V gene are KGHSH and LQKENI.

This chain connects TRBV18 to TRBJ2-7, with D perhaps matching TRBD1 (5 bases). Germline V gene lookup returns CDR1 KGHSH and CDR2 LQKENI. The CDR3 is 14 residues long. V dropped 5 bases and J dropped 0 bases, with 11 bases sitting between them. CDR3 sequence: CASSSTGGSYEQYF. CDR3 sequence (DNA): TGTGCCAGCTCATCCACAGGTGGCTCCTACGAGCAGTACTTC.

This clone was seen only a few times. This rearrangement joins TRBV4-1 to TRBJ2-7, with a possible D match to TRBD1 (6 bases). From germline, CDR1 is MGHRA and CDR2 YSYEKL. V lost 4 bases and J lost 1, with 14 bases in between. This CDR3 spans 15 amino acids. The DNA of the CDR3 is TGCGCCAGCAGCCCGACAGGTACCCGATCCTACGAGCAGTACTTC. This sequence encodes CASSPTGTRSYEQYF.

The V call is TRBV9, the J call TRBJ2-3, with D possibly TRBD2 on 6 matching bases. Germline V gene sequence: CDR1 SGDLS, CDR2 YYNGEE. V dropped 4 bases and J dropped 10 bases, with 16 bases sitting between them. The CDR3 covers 13 residues. The CDR3 nucleotides are TGTGCCAGCAGCTCAGCGGTGGGGGGTGCGCAGTATTTT. It specifies CASSSAVGGAQYF.

The V and J genes are TRBV5-1 and TRBJ1-1; 8 bases agree with TRBD1. The CDR3 contains 15 residues. J gave up 3 bases and V 0 bases, and 4 bases lay outside the gene matches. CDR1 is SGHRS and CDR2 is YFSETQ in the germline V gene. The CDR3: CASSLGQGIYTEAFF. Written as DNA, the CDR3 is TGCGCCAGCAGCTTGGGACAGGGGATTTACACTGAAGCTTTCTTT.

This clone was observed once. The chain joins TRBV5-4 to TRBJ2-2; 13 positions match TRBD2. CDR3 size: 17 residues. Germline V gene lookup returns CDR1 SGHNT and CDR2 YYREEE (reference sequence). J lost 1 base, V lost 3 bases, and 3 bases had no gene match. CDR3 region: CASSSGLAGMNTGELFF. The CDR3 region has the DNA TGTGCCAGCAGCTCGGGACTAGCGGGGATGAACACCGGGGAGCTGTTTTTT.

The genes are TRBV2 and TRBJ1-4; D gene uncertain. The CDR3 runs to 17 residues. Trimming removed 2 bases at V and 0 bases at J, with 13 bases between. CDR1 is SNHLY, CDR2 FYNNEI, per germline. The CDR3 reads CASSERRVPATNEKLFF. The CDR3 region has the DNA TGTGCCAGCAGTGAACGACGGGTCCCTGCAACTAATGAAAAACTGTTTTTT.

The V and J genes are TRBV25-1 and TRBJ2-5; 11 bases agree with TRBD2. This CDR3 contains 17 residues. V shed 6 bases and J 0 bases; nucleotides not matched to a gene: 9. CDR1 and CDR2 from the germline V gene are MGHDK and SYGVNS. The CDR3 nucleotides are TGTGCCAGCAGCGGAGGGACTAGCGGAGAGTACCAAGAGACCCAGTACTTC. Translated, it gives CASSGGTSGEYQETQYF.

The chain links TRBV7-9 to TRBJ1-2, with TRBD1 as a possible D gene (6 bases). The V and J ends lost 0 bases and 1 base respectively, with 12 bases between them. The V gene's germline CDR1 is SEHNR and CDR2 FQNEAQ (reference sequence). The CDR3 length is 16 residues. The CDR3 nucleotides read TGTGCCAGCAGCTTAGCGTGGCAGGGGCTTAACTATGGCTACACCTTC. Translating it yields CASSLAWQGLNYGYTF.

The CDR3 spells CASKLRQGPTEAFF. As DNA, the CDR3 is TGTGCCAGTAAGCTGAGACAGGGTCCCACTGAAGCTTTCTTT. The rearrangement joins TRBV19 to TRBJ1-1; TRBD1 matches at 7 bases. The germline gives CDR1 LNHDA, CDR2 SQIVND (reference sequence). V lost 7 bases and J lost 4; bases outside the gene matches: 9. The CDR3 spans 14 residues.

The chain uses TRBV5-1 and TRBJ1-1, with D perhaps TRBD1 (6 bases). Germline-derived CDR1 and CDR2 are SGHRS and YFSETQ. The CDR3 is made up of 15 amino acids. Trimming removed 7 bases from V and 4 bases from J, with 20 bases in between. The CDR3 sequence: CASGMGGRLTTEAFF. In nucleotides, the CDR3 is TGCGCCAGCGGGATGGGGGGGCGGCTGACCACTGAAGCTTTCTTT.

The V call is TRBV29-1, the J call TRBJ1-1; a possible D gene is TRBD1 (6 bases). V was cut by 6 bases and J by 1 base, with 15 bases left in between. Germline lookup yields CDR1 SQVTM and CDR2 ANQGSEA. CDR3 length equals 14 residues. This chain's CDR3 is CSVTQGWGNTEAFF. CDR3 nucleotides: TGCAGCGTGACCCAGGGGTGGGGGAACACTGAAGCTTTCTTT. The full variable domain, completed using reference TRBV29-1 and TRBJ1-1, is SAVISQKPSRDICQRGTSLTIQCQVDSQVTMMFWYRQQPGQSLTLIATANQGSEATYESGFVIDKFPISRPNLTFSTLTVSNMSPEDSSIYLCSVTQGWGNTEAFFGQGTRLTVV.

V gene TRBV6-4 combines with J gene TRBJ1-5; perhaps TRBD1 as D (5 bases). This CDR3 contains 14 residues. Germline V lookup: CDR1 MRHNA, CDR2 SNTAGT. With 0 bases removed from V and 8 bases from J, the gap between germline ends came to 11 bases. CDR3 protein: CASSDSWGVEPQHF. For the CDR3, the DNA is TGTGCCAGCAGTGACTCGTGGGGGGTAGAGCCCCAGCATTTT.

The CDR3 nucleotides are TGTGCCAGCAGAATACTAGCGGGGGGCTTCACAGATACGCAGTATTTT. Protein product: CASRILAGGFTDTQYF. This rearrangement joins TRBV6-6 to TRBJ2-3, with 12 bases matching TRBD2. The V gene end was trimmed by 6 bases and the J gene end by 2 bases; junction bases not matched to a gene: 6. This CDR3 region has 16 residues. Germline CDR1 MNHNY, CDR2 SVGAGI (reference sequence).

The gene calls are TRBV30 and TRBJ2-7, with D possibly TRBD1 on 8 matching bases. V lost 0 bases, J lost 6 bases, and 12 bases lay in between. Germline V gene lookup returns CDR1 GTSNPN and CDR2 SVGIG (reference sequence). This CDR3 contains 13 residues. The CDR3 spells CAWSVHRGGEQYF. CDR3 sequence (DNA): TGTGCCTGGAGTGTCCACAGGGGGGGCGAGCAGTACTTC.

The chain uses TRBV7-2 and TRBJ1-5, with 8 bases matching TRBD1. CDR3 size: 14 residues. Trimming took 2 bases from V and 6 from J; bases not matched to a gene: 3. Looked up from germline, CDR1 is SGHTA and CDR2 is FQGNSA. The CDR3 region has the DNA TGTGCCAGCAGCTTATCAGGGGGCGGTCAGCCCCAGCATTTT. It translates to CASSLSGGGQPQHF.

The V gene is TRBV28, the J gene TRBJ2-2, with a tentative D call TRBD1 (7 bases). Between the trimmed V and J ends, which lost 3 bases and 8 bases, there was a span of 16 bases. CDR1 and CDR2 from the germline V gene are MDHEN and SYDVKM. CDR3 length equals 15 residues. The CDR3 protein is CASSFAAGGIGELFF. CDR3 nucleotide sequence: TGTGCCAGCAGTTTCGCGGCAGGGGGGATAGGGGAGCTGTTTTTT.

This clone was seen a handful of times. V and J are TRBV6-6 and TRBJ1-5, with D possibly being TRBD1 (5 bases). V was pared by 7 bases and J by 5 bases, with 18 bases between. The CDR3 runs 15 residues. The germline gives CDR1 MNHNY, CDR2 SVGAGI (reference sequence). CDR3 DNA: TGTGCCAGCACCACCCGGGGGGGTGTTGATCAGCCCCAGCATTTT. Translation: CASTTRGGVDQPQHF.

In DNA, the CDR3 is TGTGCCAGCAGCCGTGGCAGGGGGCGGACCGGGGAGCTGTTTTTT. Translating it yields CASSRGRGRTGELFF. The chain uses TRBV7-2 and TRBJ2-2; 8 bases line up with TRBD1. From germline, CDR1 is SGHTA and CDR2 FQGNSA. This CDR3 has 15 residues. The J segment lost 5 bases and the V segment lost 5 bases, leaving 7 bases of the junction unmatched.

V is TRBV6-1 and J is TRBJ1-5; TRBD1 matches 9 bases. Trimming took 2 bases from V and 7 from J; bases not matched to a gene: 3. The CDR3 extends over 14 amino acids. Germline values: CDR1 MNHNS, CDR2 SASEGT. DNA of the CDR3: TGTGCCAGCAGTGAACTACAGGGGGCGCAGCCCCAGCATTTT. This gives the protein CASSELQGAQPQHF.

The table lists this clone with a few counts. CDR3 nucleotide sequence: TGTGCCAGTATTGGGGGGGGCTATCAGCCCCAGCATTTT. It yields the protein CASIGGGYQPQHF. The rearrangement uses TRBV19 and TRBJ1-5; a possible D gene is TRBD1 (6 bases). This CDR3 region has 13 residues. The germline CDR1 and CDR2 sequences are LNHDA and SQIVND (reference sequence). The V gene lost 7 bases and the J gene lost 5 bases, with 12 bases spanning the gap.